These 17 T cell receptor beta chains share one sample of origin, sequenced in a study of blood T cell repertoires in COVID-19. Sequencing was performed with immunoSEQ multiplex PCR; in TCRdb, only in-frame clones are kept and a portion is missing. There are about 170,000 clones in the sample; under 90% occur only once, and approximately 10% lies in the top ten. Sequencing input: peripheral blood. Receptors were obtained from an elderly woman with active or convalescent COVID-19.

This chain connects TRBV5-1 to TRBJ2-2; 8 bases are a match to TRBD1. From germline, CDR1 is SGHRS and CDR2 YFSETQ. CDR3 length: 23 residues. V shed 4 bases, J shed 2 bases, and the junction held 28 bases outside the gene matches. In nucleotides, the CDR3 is TGCGCCAGCAGCGGGACCGGGACAGGTCGGCCCCTGGGGGTGTGGGTTAACACCGGGGAGCTGTTTTTT. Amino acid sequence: CASSGTGTGRPLGVWVNTGELFF.

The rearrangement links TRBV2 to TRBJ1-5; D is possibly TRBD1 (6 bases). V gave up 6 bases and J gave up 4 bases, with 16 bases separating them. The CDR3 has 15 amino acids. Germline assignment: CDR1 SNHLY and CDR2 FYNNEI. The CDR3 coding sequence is TGTGCCAGCAGGGCCGGGGGGCGGCCGAATCAGCCCCAGCATTTT. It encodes CASRAGGRPNQPQHF.

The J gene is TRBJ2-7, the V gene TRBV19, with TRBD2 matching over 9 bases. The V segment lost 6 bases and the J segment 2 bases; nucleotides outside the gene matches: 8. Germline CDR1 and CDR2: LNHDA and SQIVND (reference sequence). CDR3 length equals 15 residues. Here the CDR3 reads CASRKREAGAYEQYF. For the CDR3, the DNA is TGTGCCAGTAGGAAGCGGGAGGCAGGGGCCTACGAGCAGTACTTC.

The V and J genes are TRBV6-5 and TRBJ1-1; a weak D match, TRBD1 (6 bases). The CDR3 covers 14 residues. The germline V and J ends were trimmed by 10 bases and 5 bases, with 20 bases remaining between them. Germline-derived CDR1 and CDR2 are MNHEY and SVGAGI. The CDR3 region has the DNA TGTGCCACCCAGGGGTTGGAATCGAGGACTGAAGCTTTCTTT. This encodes CATQGLESRTEAFF.

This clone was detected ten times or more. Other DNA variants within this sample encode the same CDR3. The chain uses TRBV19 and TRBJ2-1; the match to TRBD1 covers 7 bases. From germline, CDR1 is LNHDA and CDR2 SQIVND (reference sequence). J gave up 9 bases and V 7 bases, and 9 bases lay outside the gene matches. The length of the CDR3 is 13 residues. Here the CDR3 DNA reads TGTGCCAGTATCCCGAGACAGGGCTCTGAGCAGTTCTTC. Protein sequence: CASIPRQGSEQFF.

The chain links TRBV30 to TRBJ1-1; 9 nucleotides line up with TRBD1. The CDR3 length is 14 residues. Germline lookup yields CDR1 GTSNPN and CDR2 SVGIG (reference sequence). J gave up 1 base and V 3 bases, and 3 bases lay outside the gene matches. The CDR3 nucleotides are TGTGCCTGGAGGGACAGGGGCCCGAACACTGAAGCTTTCTTT. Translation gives CAWRDRGPNTEAFF.

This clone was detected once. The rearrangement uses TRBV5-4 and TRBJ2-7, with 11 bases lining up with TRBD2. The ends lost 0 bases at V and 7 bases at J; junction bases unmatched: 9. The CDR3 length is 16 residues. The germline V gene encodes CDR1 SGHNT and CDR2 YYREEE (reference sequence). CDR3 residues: CASSLGLAGTYGEQYF. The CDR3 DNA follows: TGTGCCAGCAGCTTGGGACTAGCGGGAACCTATGGGGAGCAGTACTTC.

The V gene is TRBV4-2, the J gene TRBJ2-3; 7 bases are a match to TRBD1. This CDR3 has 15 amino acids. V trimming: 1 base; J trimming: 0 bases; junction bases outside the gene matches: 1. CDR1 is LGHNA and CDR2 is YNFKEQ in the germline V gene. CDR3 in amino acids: CASSQGDSSTDTQYF. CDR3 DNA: TGTGCCAGCAGCCAAGGGGACAGCAGCACAGATACGCAGTATTTT.

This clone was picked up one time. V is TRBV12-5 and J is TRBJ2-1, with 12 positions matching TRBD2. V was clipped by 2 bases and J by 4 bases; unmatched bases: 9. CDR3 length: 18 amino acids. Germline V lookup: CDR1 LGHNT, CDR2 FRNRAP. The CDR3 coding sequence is TGTGCTAGTGGTTTGACTCCTCGGACTAGCGGGGCTTACAATGAGCAGTTCTTC. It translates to CASGLTPRTSGAYNEQFF.

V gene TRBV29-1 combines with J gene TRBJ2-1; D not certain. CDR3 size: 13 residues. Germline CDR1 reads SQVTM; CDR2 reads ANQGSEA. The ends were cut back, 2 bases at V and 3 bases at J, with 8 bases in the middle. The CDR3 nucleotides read TGCAGCGTTGAACTAGAGGTCTACAATGAGCAGTTCTTC. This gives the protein CSVELEVYNEQFF.

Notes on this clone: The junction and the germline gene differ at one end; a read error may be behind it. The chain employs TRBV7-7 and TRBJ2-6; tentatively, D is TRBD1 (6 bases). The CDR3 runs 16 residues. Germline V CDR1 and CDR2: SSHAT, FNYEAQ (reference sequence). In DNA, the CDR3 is TGTGCTAGCAGCTCAACAGCAGGGGCTGGGGCCAACGTCCTGACTTTC. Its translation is CASSSTAGAGANVLTF.

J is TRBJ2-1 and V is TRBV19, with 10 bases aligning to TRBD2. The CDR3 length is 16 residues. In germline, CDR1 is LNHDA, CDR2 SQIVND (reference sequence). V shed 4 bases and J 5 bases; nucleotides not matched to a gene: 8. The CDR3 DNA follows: TGTGCCAGTAGTACTAGCGGGAGCTTCAGGGACAATGAGCAGTTCTTC. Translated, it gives CASSTSGSFRDNEQFF.

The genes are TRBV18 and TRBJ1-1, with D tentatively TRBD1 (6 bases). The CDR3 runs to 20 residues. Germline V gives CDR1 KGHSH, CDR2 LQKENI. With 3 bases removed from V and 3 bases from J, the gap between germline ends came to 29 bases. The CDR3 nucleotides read TGTGCCAGCTCACCCTCCGTAGCATTAACCGGGGGGCAAGGCGACACTGAAGCTTTCTTT. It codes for CASSPSVALTGGQGDTEAFF.

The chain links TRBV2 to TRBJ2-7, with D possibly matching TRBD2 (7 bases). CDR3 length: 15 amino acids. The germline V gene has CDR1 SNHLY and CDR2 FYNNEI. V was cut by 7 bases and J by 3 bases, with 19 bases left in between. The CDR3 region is CASTRGGTRNYEQYF. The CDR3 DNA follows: TGTGCCAGCACTAGGGGGGGGACCAGAAACTACGAGCAGTACTTC. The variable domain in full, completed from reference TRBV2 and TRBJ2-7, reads EPEVTQTPSHQVTQMGQEVILRCVPISNHLYFYWYRQILGQKVEFLVSFYNNEISEKSEIFDDQFSVERPDGSNFTLKIRSTKLEDSAMYFCASTRGGTRNYEQYFGPGTRLTVT.

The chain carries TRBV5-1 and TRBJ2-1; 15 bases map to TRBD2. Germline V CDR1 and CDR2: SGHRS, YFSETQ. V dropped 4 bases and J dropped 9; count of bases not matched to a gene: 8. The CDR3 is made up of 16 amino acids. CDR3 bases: TGCGCCAGCAGCCAAGGACTAGCGGGAGGGCGAAGTGAGCAGTTCTTC. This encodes CASSQGLAGGRSEQFF.

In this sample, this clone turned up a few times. The CDR3, as DNA: TGTGCCAGCAGTTACAAGCAGGGTCGGAATAACAATGAGCAGTTCTTC. This gives the protein CASSYKQGRNNNEQFF. V usage is TRBV6-5 and J usage is TRBJ2-1; a weak D match, TRBD1 (5 bases). Germline assignment: CDR1 MNHEY and CDR2 SVGAGI. With 2 bases removed from V and 5 bases from J, the gap between germline ends came to 16 bases. The CDR3 loop spans 16 amino acids.

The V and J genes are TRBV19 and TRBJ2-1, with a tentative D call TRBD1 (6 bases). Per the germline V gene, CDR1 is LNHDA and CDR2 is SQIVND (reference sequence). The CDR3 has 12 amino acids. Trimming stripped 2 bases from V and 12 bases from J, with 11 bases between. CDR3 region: CASSIMLGAQFF. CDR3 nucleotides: TGTGCCAGTAGTATAATGCTGGGGGCGCAGTTCTTC.